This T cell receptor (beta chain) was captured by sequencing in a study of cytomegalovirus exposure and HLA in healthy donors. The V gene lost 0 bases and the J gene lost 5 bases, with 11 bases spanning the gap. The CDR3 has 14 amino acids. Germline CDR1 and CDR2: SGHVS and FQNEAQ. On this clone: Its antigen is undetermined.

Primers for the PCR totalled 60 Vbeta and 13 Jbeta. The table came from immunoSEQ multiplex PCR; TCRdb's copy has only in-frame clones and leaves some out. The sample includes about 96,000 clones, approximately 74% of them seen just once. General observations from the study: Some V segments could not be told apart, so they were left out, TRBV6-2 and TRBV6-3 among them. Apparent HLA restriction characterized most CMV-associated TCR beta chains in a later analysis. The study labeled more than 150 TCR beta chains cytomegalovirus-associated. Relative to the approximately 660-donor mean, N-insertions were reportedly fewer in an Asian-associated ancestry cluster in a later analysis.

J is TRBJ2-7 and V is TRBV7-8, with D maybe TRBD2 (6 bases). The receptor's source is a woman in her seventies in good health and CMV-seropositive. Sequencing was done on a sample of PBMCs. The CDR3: CASSLARLADEQYF. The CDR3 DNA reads TGTGCCAGCAGCTTAGCGCGATTAGCGGACGAGCAGTACTTC.